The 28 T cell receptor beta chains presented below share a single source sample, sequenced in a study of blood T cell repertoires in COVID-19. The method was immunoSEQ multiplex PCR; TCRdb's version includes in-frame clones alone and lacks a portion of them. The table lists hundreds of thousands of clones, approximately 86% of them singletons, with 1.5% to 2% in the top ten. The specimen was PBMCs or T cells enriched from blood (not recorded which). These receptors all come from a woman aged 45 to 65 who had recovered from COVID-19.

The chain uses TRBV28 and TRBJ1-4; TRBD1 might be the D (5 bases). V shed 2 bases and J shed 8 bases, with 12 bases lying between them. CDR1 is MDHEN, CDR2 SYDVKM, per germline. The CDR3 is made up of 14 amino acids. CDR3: CASSLGQGGEKLFF. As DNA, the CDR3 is TGTGCCAGCAGTTTAGGGCAGGGCGGCGAAAAACTGTTTTTT.

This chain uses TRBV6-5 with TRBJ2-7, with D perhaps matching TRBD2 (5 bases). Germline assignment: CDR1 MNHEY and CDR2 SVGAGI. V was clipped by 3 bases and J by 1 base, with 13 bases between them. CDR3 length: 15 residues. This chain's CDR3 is CASSYSRGPSYEQYF. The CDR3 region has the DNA TGTGCCAGCAGTTATAGTCGCGGGCCATCCTACGAGCAGTACTTC.

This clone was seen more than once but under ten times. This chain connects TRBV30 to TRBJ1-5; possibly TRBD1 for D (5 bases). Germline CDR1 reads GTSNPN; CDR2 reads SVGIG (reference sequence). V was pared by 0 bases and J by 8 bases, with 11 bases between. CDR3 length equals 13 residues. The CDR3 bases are TGTGCCTGGAGTGTAACAGGTGATAAGCCCCAGCATTTT. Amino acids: CAWSVTGDKPQHF.

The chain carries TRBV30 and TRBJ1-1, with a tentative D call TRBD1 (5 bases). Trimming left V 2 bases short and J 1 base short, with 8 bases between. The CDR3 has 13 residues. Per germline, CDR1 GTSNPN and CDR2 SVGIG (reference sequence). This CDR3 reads CAWSNGGNTEAFF. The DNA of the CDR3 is TGTGCCTGGAGTAACGGGGGGAACACTGAAGCTTTCTTT.

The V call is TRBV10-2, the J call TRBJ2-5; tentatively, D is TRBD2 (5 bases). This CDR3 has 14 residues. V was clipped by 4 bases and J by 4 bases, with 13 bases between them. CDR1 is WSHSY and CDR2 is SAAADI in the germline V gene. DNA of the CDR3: TGCGCCAGCAGTGTACCTGGGAGAGGAGAGACCCAGTACTTC. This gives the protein CASSVPGRGETQYF.

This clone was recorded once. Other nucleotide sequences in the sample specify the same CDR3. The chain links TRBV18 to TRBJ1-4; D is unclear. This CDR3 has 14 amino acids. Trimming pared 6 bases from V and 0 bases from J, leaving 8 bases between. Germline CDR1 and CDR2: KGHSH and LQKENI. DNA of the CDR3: TGTGCCAGCTCGCCGGGAGCAACTAATGAAAAACTGTTTTTT. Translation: CASSPGATNEKLFF.

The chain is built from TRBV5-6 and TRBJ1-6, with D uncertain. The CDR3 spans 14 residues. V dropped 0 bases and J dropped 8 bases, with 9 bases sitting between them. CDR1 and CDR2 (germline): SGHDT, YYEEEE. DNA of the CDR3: TGTGCCAGCAGCTTGGTTCGTCGGGATTCACCCCTCCACTTT. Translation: CASSLVRRDSPLHF.

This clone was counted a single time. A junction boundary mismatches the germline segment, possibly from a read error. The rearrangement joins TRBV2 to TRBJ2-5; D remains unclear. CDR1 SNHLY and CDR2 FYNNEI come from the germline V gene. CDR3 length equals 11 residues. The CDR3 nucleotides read TGTGCCAGCATTGAAGCGCGGACCCAGTACTTC. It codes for CASIEARTQYF. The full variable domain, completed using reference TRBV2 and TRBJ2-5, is EPEVTQTPSHQVTQMGQEVILRCVPISNHLYFYWYRQILGQKVEFLVSFYNNEISEKSEIFDDQFSVERPDGSNFTLKIRSTKLEDSAMYFCASIEARTQYFGPGTRLLVL.

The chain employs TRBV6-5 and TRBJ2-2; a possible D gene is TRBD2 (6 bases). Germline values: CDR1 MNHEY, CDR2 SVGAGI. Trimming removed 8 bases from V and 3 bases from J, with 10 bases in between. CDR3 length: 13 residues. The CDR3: CASVTRDTGELFF. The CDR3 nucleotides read TGTGCCAGCGTGACTAGAGACACCGGGGAGCTGTTTTTT.

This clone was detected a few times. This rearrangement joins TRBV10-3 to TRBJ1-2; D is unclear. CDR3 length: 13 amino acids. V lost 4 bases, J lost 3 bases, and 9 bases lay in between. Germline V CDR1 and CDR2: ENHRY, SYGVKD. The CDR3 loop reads CAISGAGDYGYTF. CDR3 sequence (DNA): TGTGCCATCAGTGGGGCCGGGGACTATGGCTACACCTTC.

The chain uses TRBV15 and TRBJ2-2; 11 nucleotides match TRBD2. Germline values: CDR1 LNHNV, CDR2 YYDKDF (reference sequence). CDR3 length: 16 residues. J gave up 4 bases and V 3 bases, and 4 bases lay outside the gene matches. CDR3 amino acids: CATSRRGTSGTGELFF. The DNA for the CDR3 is TGTGCCACCAGCAGGAGGGGGACTAGCGGCACCGGGGAGCTGTTTTTT.

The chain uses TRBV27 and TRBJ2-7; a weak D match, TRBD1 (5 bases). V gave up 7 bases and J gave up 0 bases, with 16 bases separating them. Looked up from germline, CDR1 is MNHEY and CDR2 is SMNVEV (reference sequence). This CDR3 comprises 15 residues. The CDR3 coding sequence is TGTGCCAGCACTCCAACCGACAGCCCCTCCTACGAGCAGTACTTC. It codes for CASTPTDSPSYEQYF.

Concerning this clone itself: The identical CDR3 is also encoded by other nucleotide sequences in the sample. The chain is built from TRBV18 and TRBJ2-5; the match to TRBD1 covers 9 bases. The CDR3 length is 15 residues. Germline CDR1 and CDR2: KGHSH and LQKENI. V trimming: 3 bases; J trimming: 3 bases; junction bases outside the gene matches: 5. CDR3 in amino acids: CASSPPRDREETQYF. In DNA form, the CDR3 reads TGTGCCAGCTCACCGCCTAGGGACAGGGAAGAGACCCAGTACTTC.

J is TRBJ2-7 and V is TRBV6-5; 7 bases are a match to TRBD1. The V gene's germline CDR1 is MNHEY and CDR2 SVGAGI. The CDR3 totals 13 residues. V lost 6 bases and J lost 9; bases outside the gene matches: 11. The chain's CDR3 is CASRDVRDRGQYF. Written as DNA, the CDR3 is TGTGCCAGCAGAGACGTCCGGGACAGAGGGCAGTACTTC.

Here the CDR3 reads CASSSGTGLPGELFF. The CDR3 bases are TGTGCCAGCAGCTCCGGGACAGGGTTACCCGGGGAGCTGTTTTTT. The J gene is TRBJ2-2, the V gene TRBV6-5, with 9 bases identical to TRBD1. The CDR3 is 15 amino acids. Germline V lookup: CDR1 MNHEY, CDR2 SVGAGI. With 6 bases clipped from V and 6 bases from J, the junction kept 8 bases outside the gene matches.

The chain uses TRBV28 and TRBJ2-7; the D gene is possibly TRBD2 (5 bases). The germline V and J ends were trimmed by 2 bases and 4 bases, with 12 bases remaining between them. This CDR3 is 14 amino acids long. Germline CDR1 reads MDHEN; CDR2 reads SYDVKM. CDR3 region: CASSLRGWRYEQYF. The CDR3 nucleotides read TGTGCCAGCAGTTTACGAGGGTGGAGGTACGAGCAGTACTTC.

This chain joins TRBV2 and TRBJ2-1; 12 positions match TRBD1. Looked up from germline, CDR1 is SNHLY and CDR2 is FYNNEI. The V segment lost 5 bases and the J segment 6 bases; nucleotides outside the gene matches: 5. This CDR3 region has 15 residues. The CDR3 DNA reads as TGTGCCAGCAGTTGGGGACAGGGGGCGCGCAATGAGCAGTTCTTC. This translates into CASSWGQGARNEQFF.

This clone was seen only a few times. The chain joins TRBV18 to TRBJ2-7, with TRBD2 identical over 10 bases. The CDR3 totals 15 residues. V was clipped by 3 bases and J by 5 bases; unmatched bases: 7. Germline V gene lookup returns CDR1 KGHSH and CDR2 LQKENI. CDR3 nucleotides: TGTGCCAGCTCACCGAGCCTAGCGGGAGCCAACGAGCAGTACTTC. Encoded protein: CASSPSLAGANEQYF.

The CDR3 DNA reads as TGTGCCAGCGGGGGACAGGCCTACAATGAGCAGTTCTTC. The encoded protein is CASGGQAYNEQFF. The chain has TRBV12-3 or TRBV12-4 and TRBJ2-1; 8 bases agree with TRBD1. Trimming cost V 8 bases and J 2 bases; bases outside gene matches: 2. CDR3 size: 13 residues.

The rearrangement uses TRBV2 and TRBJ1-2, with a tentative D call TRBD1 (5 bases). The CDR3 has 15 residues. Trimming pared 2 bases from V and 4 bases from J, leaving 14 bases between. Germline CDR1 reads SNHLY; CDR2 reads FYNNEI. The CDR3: CASSEIGVLGYGYTF. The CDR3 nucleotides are TGTGCCAGCAGTGAAATAGGGGTGCTTGGCTATGGCTACACCTTC.

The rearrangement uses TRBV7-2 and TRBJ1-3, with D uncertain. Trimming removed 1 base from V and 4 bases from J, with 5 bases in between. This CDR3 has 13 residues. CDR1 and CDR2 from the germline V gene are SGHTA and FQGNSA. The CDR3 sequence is CASSLEQGNTIYF. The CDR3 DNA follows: TGTGCCAGCAGCTTAGAACAGGGAAACACCATATATTTT.

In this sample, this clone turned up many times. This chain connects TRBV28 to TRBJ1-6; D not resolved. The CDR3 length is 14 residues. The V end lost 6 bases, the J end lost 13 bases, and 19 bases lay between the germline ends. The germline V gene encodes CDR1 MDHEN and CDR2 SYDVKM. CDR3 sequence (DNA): TGTGCCAGCAGCCACTTCGAGGCCCACAATCCCCTCCACTTT. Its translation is CASSHFEAHNPLHF.

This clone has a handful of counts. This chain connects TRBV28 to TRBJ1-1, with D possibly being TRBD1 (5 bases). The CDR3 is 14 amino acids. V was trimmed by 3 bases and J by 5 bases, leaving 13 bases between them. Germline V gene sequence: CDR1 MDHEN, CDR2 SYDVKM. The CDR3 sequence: CASSLGGDGTEAFF. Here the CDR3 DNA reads TGTGCCAGCAGTTTGGGGGGAGATGGGACTGAAGCTTTCTTT.

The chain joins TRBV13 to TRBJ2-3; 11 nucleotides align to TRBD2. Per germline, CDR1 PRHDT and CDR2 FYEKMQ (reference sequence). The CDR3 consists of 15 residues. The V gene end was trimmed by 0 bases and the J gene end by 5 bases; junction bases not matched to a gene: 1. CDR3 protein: CASSLGLAGGDTQYF. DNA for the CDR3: TGTGCCAGCAGCTTAGGGCTAGCGGGAGGAGATACGCAGTATTTT.

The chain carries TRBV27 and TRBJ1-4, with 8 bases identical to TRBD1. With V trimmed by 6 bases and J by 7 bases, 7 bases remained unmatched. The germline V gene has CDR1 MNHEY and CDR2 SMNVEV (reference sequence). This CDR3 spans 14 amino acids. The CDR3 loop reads CASRSDRAGEKLFF. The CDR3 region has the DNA TGTGCCAGCAGATCGGACAGGGCGGGTGAAAAACTGTTTTTT. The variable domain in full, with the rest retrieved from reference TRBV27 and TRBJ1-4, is EAQVTQNPRYLITVTGKKLTVTCSQNMNHEYMSWYRQDPGLGLRQIYYSMNVEVTDKGDVPEGYKVSRKEKRNFPLILESPSPNQTSLYFCASRSDRAGEKLFFGSGTQLSVL.

The CDR3 protein is CASSQDLGRQGGNQPQHF. The CDR3 DNA is TGCGCCAGCAGCCAAGATCTAGGGCGACAGGGGGGCAATCAGCCCCAGCATTTT. The V gene is TRBV4-1, the J gene TRBJ1-5, with 9 bases matching TRBD1. From germline, CDR1 is MGHRA and CDR2 YSYEKL. V lost 0 bases and J lost 2; bases outside the gene matches: 8. The length of the CDR3 is 18 residues.

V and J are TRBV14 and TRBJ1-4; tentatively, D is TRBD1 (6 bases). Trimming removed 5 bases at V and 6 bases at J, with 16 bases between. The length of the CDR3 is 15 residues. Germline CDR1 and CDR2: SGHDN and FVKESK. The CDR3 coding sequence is TGTGCCAGCAGCTCACTCAGGGGCCTAGATGAAAAACTGTTTTTT. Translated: CASSSLRGLDEKLFF.

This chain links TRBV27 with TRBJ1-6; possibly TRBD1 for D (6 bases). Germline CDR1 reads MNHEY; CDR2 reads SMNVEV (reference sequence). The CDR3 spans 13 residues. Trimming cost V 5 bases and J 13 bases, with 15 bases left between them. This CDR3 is CASSPDRPSPLHF. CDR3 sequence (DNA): TGTGCCAGCAGTCCAGACAGGCCATCGCCCCTCCACTTT.